The next 27 T cell receptor beta chains were all read from a single sample in a study of cytomegalovirus exposure and HLA in healthy donors. A multiplex PCR was run with 60 Vbeta primers and 13 Jbeta primers. Sequencing was performed with immunoSEQ multiplex PCR; in TCRdb, only in-frame clones are kept and a portion is missing. The sample has 150,000 to 200,000 clones; about 85% are singletons. The sequencing sample was made of PBMCs. The receptors originated from a man between 18 and 29 years old in good health and CMV-seropositive.

This clone was seen a handful of times. The CDR3 DNA is TGTGCCAGCAGCTTACTGGCGGGGGGGCCTTATGAGCAGTTCTTC. Protein product: CASSLLAGGPYEQFF. The chain is built from TRBV11-2 and TRBJ2-1, with 9 positions matching TRBD2. The CDR3 is 15 amino acids. In germline, CDR1 is SGHAT, CDR2 FQNNGV. Losses at the gene ends were 2 bases for V and 8 bases for J; bases not matched to a gene: 7.

This rearrangement joins TRBV7-9 to TRBJ1-2; 8 bases agree with TRBD1. Losses at the gene ends were 5 bases for V and 5 bases for J; bases not matched to a gene: 10. The CDR3 totals 15 residues. Germline-derived CDR1 and CDR2 are SEHNR and FQNEAQ (reference sequence). The CDR3 sequence is CASSLVPQGEYGYTF. The CDR3 DNA is TGTGCCAGCAGCCTAGTTCCACAGGGGGAGTATGGCTACACCTTC.

V and J are TRBV6-1 and TRBJ2-7; 8 nucleotides match TRBD1. The junction had 10 bases not matched to a gene; V was cut back by 8 bases and J by 7 bases. This CDR3 is built from 13 residues. The V gene's germline CDR1 is MNHNS and CDR2 SASEGT. For the CDR3, the DNA is TGTGCCAGCGGACAGGGATCTTTGGGGGAGCAGTACTTC. This encodes CASGQGSLGEQYF.

This chain connects TRBV2 to TRBJ2-7, with 8 bases aligning to TRBD2. The length of the CDR3 is 16 residues. V trimming: 1 base; J trimming: 3 bases; junction bases outside the gene matches: 8. Germline V gives CDR1 SNHLY, CDR2 FYNNEI. The CDR3 reads CASSEVRGLVGYEQYF. The CDR3 DNA reads TGTGCCAGCAGTGAAGTGAGGGGACTAGTGGGCTACGAGCAGTACTTC.

The chain is built from TRBV9 and TRBJ2-7; a weak D match, TRBD2 (5 bases). This CDR3 is 13 amino acids long. Trimming removed 0 bases from V and 6 bases from J, with 10 bases in between. CDR1 is SGDLS, CDR2 YYNGEE, per germline. CDR3 bases: TGTGCCAGCAGCGTAGAAGGAAGCGGCGAGCAGTACTTC. Its protein is CASSVEGSGEQYF.

The gene calls are TRBV30 and TRBJ2-1, with D tentatively TRBD1 (5 bases). The germline gives CDR1 GTSNPN, CDR2 SVGIG (reference sequence). This CDR3 spans 12 amino acids. V was pared by 4 bases and J by 2 bases, with 6 bases between. CDR3: CAWTDTYNEQFF. DNA of the CDR3: TGTGCCTGGACGGACACCTACAATGAGCAGTTCTTC. The whole variable domain, remainder taken from reference TRBV30 and TRBJ2-1, is SQTIHQWPATLVQPVGSPLSLECTVEGTSNPNLYWYRQAAGRGLQLLFYSVGIGQISSEVPQNLSASRPQDRQFILSSKKLLLSDSGFYLCAWTDTYNEQFFGPGTRLTVL.

The genes are TRBV6-1 and TRBJ2-3, with D possibly being TRBD2 (5 bases). Germline V gene sequence: CDR1 MNHNS, CDR2 SASEGT. Trimming shortened V by 1 base and J by 7 bases, and 18 bases separated the two germline ends. The CDR3 extends over 16 amino acids. CDR3 loop: CASSEVLADHIHTQYF. As DNA, the CDR3 is TGTGCCAGCAGTGAAGTGCTAGCTGATCACATCCATACGCAGTATTTT.

The CDR3 reads CASSLGLAGARDPDTQYF. In nucleotides, the CDR3 is TGTGCCAGCAGTCTGGGACTAGCGGGGGCCCGGGATCCAGATACGCAGTATTTT. V gene TRBV5-6 combines with J gene TRBJ2-3, with 14 bases matching TRBD2. CDR3 length: 18 residues. CDR1 is SGHDT, CDR2 YYEEEE, per germline. V lost 5 bases and J lost 4; bases outside the gene matches: 12.

The rearrangement uses TRBV7-9 and TRBJ2-5, with 7 bases that match TRBD1. Near its end, the DNA agrees better with TRBJ2-7, so the J call may be wrong. The CDR3 loop spans 16 amino acids. Germline CDR1 is SEHNR and CDR2 is FQNEAQ (reference sequence). The CDR3 coding sequence is TGTGCCAGCACCGACACCGGACAGGACAGCTCCTACGAGCAGTACTTC. It yields the protein CASTDTGQDSSYEQYF.

The genes are TRBV2 and TRBJ2-2; D perhaps matches TRBD1 (6 bases). The V end was cut by 6 bases, the J end by 0 bases, with 14 bases between. The CDR3 runs 16 residues. Per the germline V gene, CDR1 is SNHLY and CDR2 is FYNNEI. CDR3 residues: CASSLGQRPNTGELFF. In DNA, the CDR3 is TGTGCCAGCAGCCTCGGACAGCGCCCGAACACCGGGGAGCTGTTTTTT.

The V and J genes are TRBV2 and TRBJ2-7, with TRBD2 matching over 8 bases. Germline CDR1 and CDR2: SNHLY and FYNNEI. V was clipped by 4 bases and J by 6 bases; unmatched bases: 8. The CDR3 is made up of 14 amino acids. CDR3 sequence reads: CASSGDGGAFEQYF. CDR3 DNA sequence: TGTGCCAGCAGTGGCGACGGGGGGGCCTTCGAGCAGTACTTC.

For the CDR3, the DNA is TGTGCCAGCAGCTTAGCCTGGGGCGGTGGCTACACCTTC. Translated, it gives CASSLAWGGGYTF. The gene calls are TRBV7-2 and TRBJ1-2; D may be TRBD1 (5 bases). Germline V gene sequence: CDR1 SGHTA, CDR2 FQGNSA. The CDR3 covers 13 residues. V lost 0 bases and J 7 bases, leaving 9 bases between the germline ends.

The rearrangement uses TRBV9 and TRBJ1-3; possible D gene TRBD1, 5 bases. Germline assignment: CDR1 SGDLS and CDR2 YYNGEE. Trimming removed 0 bases from V and 4 bases from J, with 11 bases in between. CDR3 length equals 15 residues. The CDR3 DNA sequence: TGTGCCAGCAGCGTAGGTGGGGCTCCGGGAAACACCATATATTTT. The encoded protein is CASSVGGAPGNTIYF. Using reference TRBV9 and TRBJ1-3 for the parts outside the CDR3, the full variable domain is DSGVTQTPKHLITATGQRVTLRCSPRSGDLSVYWYQQSLDQGLQFLIQYYNGEERAKGNILERFSAQQFPDLHSELNLSSLELGDSALYFCASSVGGAPGNTIYFGEGSWLTVV.

Only a few counts were recorded for this clone. The rearrangement joins TRBV6-6 to TRBJ2-7, with D possibly being TRBD1 (6 bases). Trimming cost V 0 bases and J 2 bases, with 11 bases left between them. The CDR3 covers 15 residues. CDR1 and CDR2 (germline): MNHNY, SVGAGI (reference sequence). The CDR3 region is CASSYSRQAAYEQYF. The CDR3 DNA reads TGTGCCAGCAGTTACTCGAGACAGGCCGCCTACGAGCAGTACTTC.

This chain uses TRBV5-1 with TRBJ1-1; 8 bases line up with TRBD1. The CDR3 totals 15 residues. V shed 4 bases and J 5 bases; nucleotides not matched to a gene: 10. From germline, CDR1 is SGHRS and CDR2 YFSETQ. The CDR3: CASSTGPGGRTEAFF. CDR3 sequence (DNA): TGCGCCAGCAGCACCGGACCAGGGGGCAGGACTGAAGCTTTCTTT.

In this sample, this clone turned up once. The chain couples TRBV19 to TRBJ1-5; tentative D call: TRBD1 (5 bases). Looked up from germline, CDR1 is LNHDA and CDR2 is SQIVND (reference sequence). The V end lost 8 bases, the J end lost 1 base, and 27 bases lay between the germline ends. The CDR3 has 19 amino acids. The CDR3 DNA sequence: TGTGCCAGTTCCAGTGGGCGGGGCGCGACTTTACGGAGCAATCAGCCCCAGCATTTT. It yields the protein CASSSGRGATLRSNQPQHF.

Here the CDR3 DNA reads TGTGCCAGCAGCGTAGATCAGGGGGTAAGCTACGAGCAGTACTTC. It yields the protein CASSVDQGVSYEQYF. This rearrangement joins TRBV9 to TRBJ2-7; 7 bases match TRBD1. This CDR3 region has 15 residues. Trimming removed 0 bases from V and 3 bases from J; junction bases left unmatched: 6. Per the germline V gene, CDR1 is SGDLS and CDR2 is YYNGEE. Using reference TRBV9 and TRBJ2-7 for the parts outside the CDR3, the full variable domain is DSGVTQTPKHLITATGQRVTLRCSPRSGDLSVYWYQQSLDQGLQFLIQYYNGEERAKGNILERFSAQQFPDLHSELNLSSLELGDSALYFCASSVDQGVSYEQYFGPGTRLTVT.

The J gene is TRBJ2-2, the V gene TRBV6-1, with 8 nucleotides matching TRBD1. V shed 4 bases, J shed 1 base, and the junction held 5 bases outside the gene matches. The CDR3 is 16 amino acids. CDR1 and CDR2 from the germline V gene are MNHNS and SASEGT. CDR3 DNA: TGTGCCAGCAGTGCGACAGGGGACGAGAACACCGGGGAGCTGTTTTTT. Translating it yields CASSATGDENTGELFF.

The chain couples TRBV15 to TRBJ2-7, with TRBD2 identical over 7 bases. The germline CDR1 and CDR2 sequences are LNHNV and YYDKDF (reference sequence). Trimming cost V 4 bases and J 3 bases; bases outside gene matches: 6. This CDR3 is 14 amino acids long. The CDR3 protein is CATSTASGIYEQYF. The CDR3 DNA reads TGTGCCACCAGCACCGCTAGCGGTATCTACGAGCAGTACTTC.

The rearrangement uses TRBV5-8 and TRBJ2-7; 7 nucleotides match TRBD1. CDR1 is SGHTS, CDR2 YDEGEE, per germline. The CDR3 extends over 15 amino acids. After removal of 2 bases from V and 12 bases from J, the junction contained 17 bases not matched to a gene. CDR3 amino acids: CASSLGGGPPSLGYF. CDR3 coding DNA: TGTGCCAGCAGCTTAGGGGGCGGACCGCCGAGCCTCGGGTACTTC. Full variable domain (remainder filled in from reference TRBV5-8 and TRBJ2-7): EAGVTQSPTHLIKTRGQQATLRCSPISGHTSVYWYQQALGLGLQFLLWYDEGEERNRGNFPPRFSGRQFPNYSSELNVNALELEDSALYLCASSLGGGPPSLGYFGPGTRLTVT.

This clone appeared a few times. The chain links TRBV7-9 to TRBJ1-1, with D hard to call. V lost 5 bases, J lost 1 base, and 8 bases lay in between. The CDR3 length is 13 residues. In germline, CDR1 is SEHNR, CDR2 FQNEAQ (reference sequence). The CDR3, as DNA: TGTGCCAGCAGCACTCCCGAGAACACTGAAGCTTTCTTT. Protein: CASSTPENTEAFF. The full variable domain, completed using reference TRBV7-9 and TRBJ1-1, is DTGVSQNPRHKITKRGQNVTFRCDPISEHNRLYWYRQTLGQGPEFLTYFQNEAQLEKSRLLSDRFSAERPKGSFSTLEIQRTEQGDSAMYLCASSTPENTEAFFGQGTRLTVV.

On this clone itself: The sample contains more than one DNA sequence encoding this CDR3. This sequence joins TRBV7-2 and TRBJ1-2, with TRBD1 as a possible D gene (5 bases). Germline CDR1 reads SGHTA; CDR2 reads FQGNSA. V was shortened by 4 bases and J by 4 bases, with 7 bases between the two germline ends. This CDR3 spans 12 amino acids. CDR3 DNA sequence: TGTGCCAGCAGCTCTCAGGGCTATGGCTACACCTTC. It specifies CASSSQGYGYTF. Supplemented by reference TRBV7-2 and TRBJ1-2, the full variable domain reads GAGVSQSPSNKVTEKGKDVELRCDPISGHTALYWYRQSLGQGLEFLIYFQGNSAPDKSGLPSDRFSAERTGGSVSTLTIQRTQQEDSAVYLCASSSQGYGYTFGSGTRLTVV.

This clone was observed once. One junction end disagrees with the germline gene, perhaps due to a read error. The V and J genes are TRBV6-4 and TRBJ2-2; the match to TRBD1 covers 7 bases. The V gene's germline CDR1 is MRHNA and CDR2 SNTAGT. The CDR3 is 14 residues long. The CDR3 here is CASSVTGTTEELFF. CDR3 DNA sequence: TGTGCCAGCAGTGTGACAGGGACCACCGAGGAGCTGTTTTTT.

The chain recombines TRBV19 with TRBJ1-5; maybe TRBD1 (6 bases). Germline loops: CDR1 LNHDA, CDR2 SQIVND (reference sequence). The length of the CDR3 is 15 residues. Trimming cost V 3 bases and J 6 bases, with 15 bases left between them. CDR3 sequence: CASSIFGGRAQPQHF. The DNA for the CDR3 is TGTGCCAGTAGTATCTTCGGGGGGCGAGCTCAGCCCCAGCATTTT.

The V gene is TRBV6-1, the J gene TRBJ2-7; the match to TRBD1 covers 12 bases. This CDR3 spans 15 amino acids. V lost 4 bases and J lost 3; bases outside the gene matches: 4. Germline V gene sequence: CDR1 MNHNS, CDR2 SASEGT. The CDR3 coding sequence is TGTGCCAGCAGTGGTGGGGACAGGGGGCACTACGAGCAGTACTTC. Its translation is CASSGGDRGHYEQYF.

This clone came up a few times. This rearrangement joins TRBV19 to TRBJ2-1; no clear D gene. V shed 7 bases and J shed 3 bases, with 19 bases lying between them. The CDR3 is 16 residues long. Germline values: CDR1 LNHDA, CDR2 SQIVND (reference sequence). CDR3 in DNA: TGTGCCAGTACGGTCGCCGGCACGACATACTACAATGAGCAGTTCTTC. Protein product: CASTVAGTTYYNEQFF. The whole variable domain, filled in from reference TRBV19 and TRBJ2-1, reads DGGITQSPKYLFRKEGQNVTLSCEQNLNHDAMYWYRQDPGQGLRLIYYSQIVNDFQKGDIAEGYSVSREKKESFPLTVTSAQKNPTAFYLCASTVAGTTYYNEQFFGPGTRLTVL.

The chain couples TRBV6-1 to TRBJ2-1, with D unresolved. CDR3 length: 13 residues. In germline, CDR1 is MNHNS, CDR2 SASEGT. Trimming pared 11 bases from V and 0 bases from J, leaving 11 bases between. CDR3 protein: CAADKSSYNEQFF. The CDR3 nucleotides are TGTGCCGCTGACAAGAGCTCCTACAATGAGCAGTTCTTC.